This paragraph reports one T cell receptor beta chain. Its cognate antigen is unknown. This CDR3 contains 16 residues. Germline assignment: CDR1 MDHEN and CDR2 SYDVKM. Sequencing used immunoSEQ multiplex PCR; TCRdb keeps in-frame clones, though not all of them. The sample consists of a few hundred thousand clones, around 97% of them appearing once. The data originate from a study of shared clonotypes between healthy human individuals. Study findings and constraints: Naive CD4 clonotypes were shared across a handful of donors at roughly 5%.

The V and J genes are TRBV28 and TRBJ2-5; D is possibly TRBD1 or TRBD2 (5 bases each). The J call may be mistaken, given a closer DNA end match to TRBJ2-7. The TCR sequence derives from a woman between 25 and 40 years old in good health. Material for sequencing was naive CD4+ T cells sorted from blood. Subset of the sample: CD45RA+ positively selected. CDR3 residues: CASTTAGASTSYEQYF. CDR3 in DNA: TGTGCCAGCACCACTGCCGGGGCTAGCACCTCCTACGAGCAGTACTTC.